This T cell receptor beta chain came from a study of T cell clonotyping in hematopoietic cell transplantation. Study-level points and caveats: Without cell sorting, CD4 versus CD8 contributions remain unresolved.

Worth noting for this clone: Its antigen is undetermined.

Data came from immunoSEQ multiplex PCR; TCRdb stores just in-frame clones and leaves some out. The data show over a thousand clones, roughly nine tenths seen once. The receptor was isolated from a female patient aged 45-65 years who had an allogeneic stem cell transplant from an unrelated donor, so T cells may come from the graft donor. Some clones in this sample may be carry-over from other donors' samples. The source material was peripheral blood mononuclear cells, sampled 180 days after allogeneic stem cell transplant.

In nucleotides, the CDR3 is TGTGCCAGCAGCTTAGGGAGGTCTAGCGGGGGTTACAATGAGCAGTTCTTC. Its translation: CASSLGRSSGGYNEQFF. The chain is built from TRBV7-8 and TRBJ2-1; TRBD2 agrees at 10 bases. This CDR3 spans 17 amino acids. CDR1 and CDR2 (germline): SGHVS, FQNEAQ. V lost 1 base and J lost 4; bases outside the gene matches: 7.